This is a list of T cell receptor beta chains from one sample in a study of blood T cell repertoires in COVID-19. TCRdb's table, derived via immunoSEQ multiplex PCR, lists solely in-frame clones and lacks some. The sample has some 270,000 clones, about 85% seen once. The sample was peripheral blood. The receptors were gathered from a human donor with COVID-19, enrolled during active disease. The donor label of this sample is uncertain. Both conserved end residues are part of each CDR3. A D gene is named only where the DNA matches it firmly. Size is stated for part of the rows, as once, few or many counts, or as a class when the clone is expanded.

J | size | V | D | CDR3
TRBJ1-2 | - | TRBV5-4 | TRBD1 | CASSTGTGIRGDYGYTF
TRBJ2-2 | - | TRBV7-6 | - | CASSLGTARANTGELFF
TRBJ2-6 | - | TRBV6-2/TRBV6-3 | - | CASSTSWGDRSSGANVLTF
TRBJ1-1 | - | TRBV5-1 | TRBD1 | CASSLTPGQGSGAFF
TRBJ2-1 | - | TRBV10-3 | TRBD2 | CAISESQAGGMNEQFF
TRBJ2-7 | - | TRBV6-5 | TRBD1 | CASMGRDRRPYEQYF
TRBJ2-3 | - | TRBV2 | TRBD2 | CASSVLAGDDTQYF
TRBJ1-3 | - | TRBV19 | TRBD1 | CASSSPAGTGAFSGNTIYF
TRBJ2-7 | - | TRBV5-4 | TRBD2 | CASSLGLAGGQYEQYF
TRBJ2-5 | - | TRBV6-2/TRBV6-3 | - | CASSPLGGGETQYF
TRBJ1-4 | - | TRBV19 | TRBD1 | CASSPRTGPNEKLFF
TRBJ1-2 | - | TRBV5-1 | TRBD1 | CASSSSQGADYGYTF
TRBJ2-7 | once | TRBV7-2 | - | CASSLGGTRGEQYF
TRBJ1-2 | - | TRBV6-1 | - | CASSEVGDYGYTF
TRBJ1-6 | - | TRBV7-8 | TRBD1 | CAAKKNRGVNSPLHF
TRBJ2-7 | - | TRBV30 | - | CAWSPGTQGEQYF
TRBJ2-7 | - | TRBV2 | TRBD1 | CASTWDRVAEQYF
TRBJ1-4 | - | TRBV19 | - | CASSFTTGGREKLFF
TRBJ1-6 | - | TRBV29-1 | - | CSVERSSYNSPLHF
TRBJ1-1 | - | TRBV7-3 | TRBD1 | CASSLYAGTENTEAFF
TRBJ2-2 | once | TRBV6-5 | - | CATSRVVTGELFF
TRBJ2-7 | - | TRBV7-2 | TRBD2 | CASRVRREGSSYEQYF
TRBJ1-2 | - | TRBV7-8 | - | CASSSDRQRGYTF
TRBJ1-3 | - | TRBV28 | - | CASQTASSGNTIYF
TRBJ2-1 | - | TRBV7-2 | TRBD1 | CASSRVTPRTGTNNEQFF
TRBJ2-5 | - | TRBV3-1/TRBV3-2 | TRBD2 | CASSGPSGRALETQYF
TRBJ2-7 | - | TRBV6-6 | - | CASRPLGGNPYEQYF
TRBJ2-7 | - | TRBV2 | TRBD1 | CASREETGDYEQYF
TRBJ2-7 | - | TRBV6-2/TRBV6-3 | - | CASSRSWYEQYF
TRBJ1-4 | - | TRBV5-4 | - | CASSLDRLATNEKLFF
TRBJ1-5 | - | TRBV19 | TRBD1 | CASSIWGQPLYSNQPQHF
TRBJ2-2 | - | TRBV11-1 | TRBD2 | CASSPIAGATGELFF
TRBJ2-5 | - | TRBV6-1 | - | CASSEGPTGQETQYF
TRBJ1-1 | - | TRBV3-1/TRBV3-2 | - | CASSQVGGGAAAFF
TRBJ2-7 | - | TRBV7-5 | - | CARSLGASGTAACQYF
TRBJ1-1 | - | TRBV18 | - | CASSPRGETEAFF
TRBJ2-7 | - | TRBV19 | - | CASSIEQGSYEQYF
TRBJ2-7 | - | TRBV19 | TRBD2 | CASSILAGSRNEQYF
TRBJ2-6 | - | TRBV2 | TRBD1 | CASSELRHQGVGGANVLTF
TRBJ1-2 | - | TRBV7-2 | - | CASSLASGPTGYGYTF
TRBJ1-6 | - | TRBV4-3 | - | CASSQDPNSPLHF
TRBJ1-1 | - | TRBV6-5 | - | CASTRGDTEAFF
TRBJ1-1 | - | TRBV2 | TRBD1 | CAATTGVNTEAFF
TRBJ1-1 | - | TRBV5-4 | TRBD1 | CASSFQTGTEAFF
TRBJ2-5 | - | TRBV29-1 | - | CSVAGTPRETQYF
TRBJ2-1 | few | TRBV7-2 | TRBD2 | CASFSQAGGYNEQFF
TRBJ1-2 | - | TRBV28 | - | CASSLHGLYGYTF
TRBJ2-7 | once | TRBV7-9 | - | CASSFAAGQGDEQYF
TRBJ1-1 | - | TRBV7-2 | - | CASSLARGTEAFF